The 8 T cell receptor beta chains below all came from one sample that was sequenced in a study of blood T cell repertoires in COVID-19. Libraries were prepared by immunoSEQ multiplex PCR; TCRdb keeps only in-frame clonotypes and omits some of them. The sample carries fewer than 15,000 clones, about 90% recorded once. The source material was peripheral blood. These receptors all stem from a human donor with active COVID-19. The donor label of this sample is uncertain.

This chain joins TRBV2 and TRBJ2-3; 14 bases fit TRBD2. The CDR3 runs 16 residues. V lost 7 bases, J lost 2 bases, and 5 bases stayed unmatched. CDR1 and CDR2 (germline): SNHLY, FYNNEI. CDR3 amino acids: CASTGLAGGLTDTQYF. DNA for the CDR3: TGTGCCAGCACTGGACTAGCGGGGGGTCTCACAGATACGCAGTATTTT.

This chain connects TRBV5-7 to TRBJ1-5; perhaps TRBD1 as D (6 bases). TRBV5-7 is identified as an open reading frame with a role that is uncertain. This CDR3 spans 16 amino acids. Trimming took 3 bases from V and 6 from J, leaving 19 bases between them. CDR3 sequence: CASSWGLQGQGQPQHF. The CDR3 nucleotides are TGTGCCAGCAGCTGGGGGCTACAGGGTCAAGGTCAGCCCCAGCATTTT.

The V call is TRBV5-4, the J call TRBJ2-7; TRBD1 matches 11 bases. The CDR3 is 18 amino acids. After removal of 3 bases from V and 0 bases from J, the junction contained 11 bases not matched to a gene. Germline CDR1 and CDR2: SGHNT and YYREEE (reference sequence). CDR3 protein: CASSSQGTGGLSSYEQYF. The CDR3 nucleotides read TGTGCCAGCAGCTCCCAAGGGACAGGGGGGTTGAGCTCCTACGAGCAGTACTTC.

The CDR3 bases are TGTGCCAGCAGCGAACGACAGGGCATTCGCGGCTACGAGCAGTACTTC. Protein: CASSERQGIRGYEQYF. J is TRBJ2-7 and V is TRBV21-1; whether TRBD1, the table's D call, matches the DNA was not checked. TRBV21-1 is given as a pseudogene. The length of the CDR3 is 16 residues.

This sequence joins TRBV30 and TRBJ2-1; the D gene is possibly TRBD2 (5 bases). The CDR3 sequence is 16 residues long. Trimming took off 2 bases at V and 3 bases at J, with 17 bases between the two ends. Germline V gene lookup returns CDR1 GTSNPN and CDR2 SVGIG (reference sequence). CDR3 DNA sequence: TGTGCCTGGAGTATGCCCGCAAGCGGATACTACAATGAGCAGTTCTTC. Translating it yields CAWSMPASGYYNEQFF.

In this sample, this clone turned up once. This chain joins TRBV11-3 and TRBJ1-3; D call uncertain. The CDR3 length is 15 residues. V was cut by 4 bases and J by 8 bases, with 18 bases left in between. CDR1 is SGHNT, CDR2 YENEEA, per germline. CDR3 region: CASSSSLFSRHTIYF. The DNA of the CDR3 is TGTGCCAGCAGCTCATCCCTCTTTAGCCGGCACACCATATATTTT.

This chain joins TRBV2 and TRBJ1-1; D is uncertain. Between the trimmed V and J ends, which lost 8 bases and 0 bases, there was a span of 22 bases. The CDR3 covers 17 residues. The germline gives CDR1 SNHLY, CDR2 FYNNEI. The CDR3 loop is CASRPRRAQPMNTEAFF. The CDR3, as DNA: TGTGCCAGCCGTCCAAGGCGGGCGCAACCCATGAACACTGAAGCTTTCTTT.

The V call is TRBV9, the J call TRBJ1-1; D is unclear. V was trimmed by 10 bases and J by 7 bases, leaving 8 bases between them. The CDR3 totals 9 residues. Germline CDR1 SGDLS, CDR2 YYNGEE. The CDR3 DNA follows: TGTGCCGCGAAAAATGAAGCTTTCTTT. Its translation is CAAKNEAFF.